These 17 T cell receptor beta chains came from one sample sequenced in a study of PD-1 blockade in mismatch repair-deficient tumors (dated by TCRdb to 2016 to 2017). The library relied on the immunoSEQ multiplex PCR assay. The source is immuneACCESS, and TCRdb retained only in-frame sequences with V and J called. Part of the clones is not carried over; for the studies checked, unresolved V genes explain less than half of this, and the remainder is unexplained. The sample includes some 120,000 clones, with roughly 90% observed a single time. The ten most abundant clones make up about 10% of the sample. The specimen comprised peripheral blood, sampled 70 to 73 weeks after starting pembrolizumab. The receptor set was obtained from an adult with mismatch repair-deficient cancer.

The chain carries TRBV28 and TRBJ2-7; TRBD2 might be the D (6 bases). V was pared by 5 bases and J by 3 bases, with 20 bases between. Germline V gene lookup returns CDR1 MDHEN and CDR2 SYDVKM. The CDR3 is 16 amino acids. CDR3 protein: CASSLLGGIWDYEQYF. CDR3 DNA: TGTGCCAGCAGTCTACTCGGCGGGATTTGGGACTACGAGCAGTACTTC.

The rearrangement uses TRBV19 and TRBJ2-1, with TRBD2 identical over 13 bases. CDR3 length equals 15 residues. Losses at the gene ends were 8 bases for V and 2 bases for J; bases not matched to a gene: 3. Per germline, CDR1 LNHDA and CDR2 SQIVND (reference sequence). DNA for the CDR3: TGTGCCAGTTCTACTAGCGGGAGGGCCTACAATGAGCAGTTCTTC. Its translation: CASSTSGRAYNEQFF.

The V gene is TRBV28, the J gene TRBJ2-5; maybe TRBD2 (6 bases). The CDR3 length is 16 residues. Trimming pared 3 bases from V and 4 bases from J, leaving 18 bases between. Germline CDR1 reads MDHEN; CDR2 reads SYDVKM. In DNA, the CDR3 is TGTGCCAGCAGTTTCTGGGTTAGGGACTTGGGAGAGACCCAGTACTTC. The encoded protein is CASSFWVRDLGETQYF.

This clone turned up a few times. The DNA for the CDR3 is TGTGCCTGGATGGGGGCCGAGCAGTACTTC. It translates to CAWMGAEQYF. The rearrangement joins TRBV30 to TRBJ2-7; a weak D match, TRBD1 (6 bases). Trimming took 4 bases from V and 6 from J, leaving 7 bases between them. Germline CDR1 is GTSNPN and CDR2 is SVGIG (reference sequence). The CDR3 sequence is 10 residues long.

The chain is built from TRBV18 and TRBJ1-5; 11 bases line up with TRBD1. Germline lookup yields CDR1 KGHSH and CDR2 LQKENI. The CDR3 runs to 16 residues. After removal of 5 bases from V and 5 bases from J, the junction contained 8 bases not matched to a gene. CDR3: CASSSRDRGSDQPQHF. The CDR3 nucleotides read TGTGCCAGCTCATCCCGGGACAGGGGGTCGGATCAGCCCCAGCATTTT.

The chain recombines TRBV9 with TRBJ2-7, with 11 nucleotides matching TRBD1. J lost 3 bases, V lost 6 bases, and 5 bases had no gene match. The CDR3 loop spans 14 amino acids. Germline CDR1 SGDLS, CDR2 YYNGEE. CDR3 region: CASTPGQGGYEQYF. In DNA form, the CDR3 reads TGTGCCAGCACCCCGGGACAGGGGGGCTACGAGCAGTACTTC.

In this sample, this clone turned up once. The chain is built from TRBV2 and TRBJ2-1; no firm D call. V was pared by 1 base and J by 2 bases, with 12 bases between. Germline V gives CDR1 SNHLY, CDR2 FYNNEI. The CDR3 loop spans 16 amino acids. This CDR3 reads CASSEDVGLAYNEQFF. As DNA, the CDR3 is TGTGCCAGCAGTGAAGATGTCGGGCTTGCCTACAATGAGCAGTTCTTC.

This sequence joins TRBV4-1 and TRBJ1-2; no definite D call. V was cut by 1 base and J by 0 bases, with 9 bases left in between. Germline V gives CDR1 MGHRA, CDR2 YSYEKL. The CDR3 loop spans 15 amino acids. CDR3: CASSQGYGTNYGYTF. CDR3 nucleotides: TGCGCCAGCAGCCAAGGTTACGGTACTAACTATGGCTACACCTTC.

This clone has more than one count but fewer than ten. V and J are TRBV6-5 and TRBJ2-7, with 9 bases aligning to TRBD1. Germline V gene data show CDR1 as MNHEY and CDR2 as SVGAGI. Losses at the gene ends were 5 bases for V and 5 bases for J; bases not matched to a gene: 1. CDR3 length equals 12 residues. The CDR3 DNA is TGTGCCAGCAGTACAGGGGGCAACGAGCAGTACTTC. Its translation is CASSTGGNEQYF.

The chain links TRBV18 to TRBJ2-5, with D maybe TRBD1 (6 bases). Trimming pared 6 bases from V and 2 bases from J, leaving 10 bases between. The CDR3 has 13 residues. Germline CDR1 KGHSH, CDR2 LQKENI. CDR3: CASSRGQQETQYF. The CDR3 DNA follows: TGTGCCAGCTCCCGCGGACAGCAAGAGACCCAGTACTTC.

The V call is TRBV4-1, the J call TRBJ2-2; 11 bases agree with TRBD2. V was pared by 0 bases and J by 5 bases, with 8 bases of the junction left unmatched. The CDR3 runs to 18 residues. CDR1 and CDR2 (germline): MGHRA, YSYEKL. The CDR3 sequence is CASSQDITSGSRTGELFF. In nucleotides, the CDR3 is TGCGCCAGCAGCCAAGATATTACTAGCGGGAGCCGGACCGGGGAGCTGTTTTTT.

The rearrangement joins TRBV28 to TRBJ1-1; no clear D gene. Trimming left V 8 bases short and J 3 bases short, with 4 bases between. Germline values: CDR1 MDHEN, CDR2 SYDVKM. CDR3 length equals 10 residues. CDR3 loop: CASGDTEAFF. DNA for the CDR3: TGTGCCAGCGGGGACACTGAAGCTTTCTTT.

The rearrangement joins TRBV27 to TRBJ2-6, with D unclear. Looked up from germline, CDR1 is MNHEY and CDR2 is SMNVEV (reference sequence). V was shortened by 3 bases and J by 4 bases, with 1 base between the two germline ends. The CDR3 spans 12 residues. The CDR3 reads CASSLGANVLTF. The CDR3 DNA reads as TGTGCCAGCAGTTTGGGGGCCAACGTCCTGACTTTC.

The CDR3, as DNA: TGTGCCAGCACCCCGGGAGGAAGGAACACTGAAGCTTTCTTT. Protein sequence: CASTPGGRNTEAFF. The chain has TRBV27 and TRBJ1-1; D is ambiguous. V was pared by 7 bases and J by 1 base, with 13 bases between. Per the germline V gene, CDR1 is MNHEY and CDR2 is SMNVEV (reference sequence). The CDR3 sequence is 14 residues long.

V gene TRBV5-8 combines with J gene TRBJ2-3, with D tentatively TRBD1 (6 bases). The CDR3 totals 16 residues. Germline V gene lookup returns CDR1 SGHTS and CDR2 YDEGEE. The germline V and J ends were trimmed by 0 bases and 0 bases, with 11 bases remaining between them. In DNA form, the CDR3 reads TGTGCCAGCAGCTTGGATGGGGGCCGTAGCACAGATACGCAGTATTTT. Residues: CASSLDGGRSTDTQYF.

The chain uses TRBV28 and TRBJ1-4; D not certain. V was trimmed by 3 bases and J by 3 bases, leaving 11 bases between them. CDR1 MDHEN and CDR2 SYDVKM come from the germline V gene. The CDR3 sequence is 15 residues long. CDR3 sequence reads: CASSFRAVPNEKLFF. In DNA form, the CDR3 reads TGTGCCAGCAGTTTTAGGGCCGTACCTAATGAAAAACTGTTTTTT.

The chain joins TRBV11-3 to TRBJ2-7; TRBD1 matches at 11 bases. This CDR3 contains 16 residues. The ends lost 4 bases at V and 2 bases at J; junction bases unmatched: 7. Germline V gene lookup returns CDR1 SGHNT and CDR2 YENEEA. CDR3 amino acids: CASSSRDRGEAYEQYF. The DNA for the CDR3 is TGTGCCAGCAGCTCCCGGGACAGGGGGGAGGCCTACGAGCAGTACTTC.